The 13 T cell receptor beta chains given below trace back to one sample, sequenced in a study of T cells in Graves' hyperthyroidism and ophthalmopathy. TCR beta CDR3 region amplification was performed from RNA transcripts. HTBI primers drove first-round RT-PCR of the TCR CDR3. MiXCR was run by TCRdb on the multiplex PCR reads, yielding one entry per CDR3 protein. Of approximately 300,000 distinct CDR3 sequences listed, over 15% are singletons. The specimen was blood. The receptor source for this set is a woman in her fifties or sixties with Graves' ophthalmopathy.

This clonotype came up many times. V and J are TRBV5-6 and TRBJ1-5; tentative D call: TRBD1 (5 bases). This CDR3 contains 15 residues. The V end lost 1 base, the J end lost 6 bases, and 14 bases lay between the germline ends. From germline, CDR1 is SGHDT and CDR2 YYEEEE. CDR3 residues: CASSLRFAGGQPQHF. Written as DNA, the CDR3 is TGTGCCAGCAGCTTGAGGTTCGCGGGGGGTCAGCCCCAGCATTTT.

This clonotype has more than one count but fewer than ten. The V gene is TRBV6-2 or TRBV6-3, the J gene TRBJ1-2; D is perhaps TRBD1 (6 bases). V was trimmed by 7 bases and J by 3 bases, leaving 21 bases between them. Germline V lookup: CDR1 MNHEY, CDR2 SVGEGT. The CDR3 covers 16 residues. The CDR3 spells CASTFGHDRSYYGYTF. CDR3 nucleotide sequence: TGTGCCAGCACATTCGGGCATGACAGGTCTTACTATGGCTACACCTTC.

This clonotype was detected many times. The V gene is TRBV2, the J gene TRBJ1-1; 7 nucleotides agree with TRBD1. Germline CDR1 SNHLY, CDR2 FYNNEI. Trimming at V came to 6 bases and at J to 1 base, leaving 8 bases not matched to a gene. The CDR3 contains 15 residues. CDR3: CASRGDSASNTEAFF. The DNA of the CDR3 is TGTGCCAGCAGGGGGGACAGCGCATCGAACACTGAAGCTTTCTTT.

This clonotype was seen many times. The V and J genes are TRBV28 and TRBJ2-1, with 7 bases matching TRBD2. The V and J ends lost 8 bases and 2 bases, in that order; junction bases with no gene match: 3. The CDR3 runs 13 residues. Germline V lookup: CDR1 MDHEN, CDR2 SYDVKM. The CDR3 region has the DNA TGTGCCAGCGGGGAGGGCACCTACAATGAGCAGTTCTTC. This translates into CASGEGTYNEQFF. The variable domain in full, completed from reference TRBV28 and TRBJ2-1, reads DVKVTQSSRYLVKRTGEKVFLECVQDMDHENMFWYRQDPGLGLRLIYFSYDVKMKEKGDIPEGYSVSREKKERFSLILESASTNQTSMYLCASGEGTYNEQFFGPGTRLTVL.

This clonotype was seen a few times. The rearrangement joins TRBV29-1 to TRBJ2-7; TRBD1 aligns across 7 bases. J gave up 4 bases and V 6 bases, and 15 bases lay outside the gene matches. Germline CDR1 is SQVTM and CDR2 is ANQGSEA. There are 15 residues in the CDR3. This CDR3 is CSVRGSRDRRYEQYF. CDR3 DNA sequence: TGCAGCGTCCGCGGCTCAAGGGACAGACGATACGAGCAGTACTTC.

The J gene is TRBJ2-1, the V gene TRBV14; D may be TRBD2 (6 bases). Germline V lookup: CDR1 SGHDN, CDR2 FVKESK. The V end lost 4 bases, the J end lost 0 bases, and 22 bases lay between the germline ends. The CDR3 runs 19 residues. CDR3 in amino acids: CASSPKAWTTRSSYNEQFF. In nucleotides, the CDR3 is TGTGCCAGCAGCCCCAAGGCATGGACTACCCGAAGCTCCTACAATGAGCAGTTCTTC.

This clonotype was seen ten or more times. The DNA of the CDR3 is TGTGCCTCAAAGGGGGATACGCAGTATTTT. This translates into CASKGDTQYF. The V gene is TRBV2, the J gene TRBJ2-3; D perhaps matches TRBD1 (5 bases). V lost 11 bases and J lost 6, with 9 bases in between. Germline V gene lookup returns CDR1 SNHLY and CDR2 FYNNEI. The CDR3 has 10 residues.

This clonotype appeared many times. The chain is built from TRBV6-5 and TRBJ1-6, with D perhaps TRBD1 (5 bases). The germline V and J ends were trimmed by 2 bases and 7 bases, with 9 bases remaining between them. CDR3 length: 14 residues. Germline V CDR1 and CDR2: MNHEY, SVGAGI. CDR3 residues: CASSYQGENSPLHF. The CDR3 DNA reads as TGTGCCAGCAGTTACCAGGGAGAAAATTCACCCCTCCACTTT.

This clonotype was observed at least ten times. This chain links TRBV7-8 with TRBJ1-4; D is unclear. The germline V gene has CDR1 SGHVS and CDR2 FQNEAQ. This CDR3 contains 16 residues. Trimming pared 5 bases from V and 8 bases from J, leaving 21 bases between. In DNA, the CDR3 is TGTGCCAGCAGCCGGAGACTGAACGACAAGGGAGAAAAACTGTTTTTT. Protein sequence: CASSRRLNDKGEKLFF.

This chain connects TRBV5-4 to TRBJ1-2, with D possibly matching TRBD1 (5 bases). Trimming removed 4 bases from V and 7 bases from J, with 14 bases in between. Germline values: CDR1 SGHNT, CDR2 YYREEE (reference sequence). The CDR3 covers 13 residues. CDR3 bases: TGTGCCAGCAGCACCGCAGGGTTTTCTGGCTACACCTTC. Translating it yields CASSTAGFSGYTF.

On this clonotype: A much larger clone is a single base away; this may be a read error. The chain has TRBV20-1 and TRBJ1-2; a possible D gene is TRBD1 (5 bases). The CDR3 length is 15 residues. The ends were cut back, 2 bases at V and 3 bases at J, with 16 bases in the middle. Germline-derived CDR1 and CDR2 are DFQATT and SNEGSKA (reference sequence). The CDR3 region has the DNA TGCAGTGCTAGATATGATGGGCAGGGAGACTATGGCTACACCTTC. Protein sequence: CSARYDGQGDYGYTF.

The chain carries TRBV5-5 and TRBJ1-4; the match to TRBD1 covers 7 bases. This CDR3 region has 14 residues. The germline CDR1 and CDR2 sequences are SGHKS and YYEKEE (reference sequence). With V trimmed by 0 bases and J by 8 bases, 4 bases remained unmatched. CDR3 nucleotides: TGTGCCAGCAGCTTGGGCAGGGGGAGGGAAAAACTGTTTTTT. This translates into CASSLGRGREKLFF.

This clonotype was detected a few times. The chain is built from TRBV3-1 and TRBJ2-7; D remains ambiguous. The CDR3 is made up of 16 amino acids. V lost 4 bases and J lost 2, with 18 bases in between. CDR1 LGHDT and CDR2 YNNKEL come from the germline V gene (reference sequence). CDR3 sequence: CASSPYGGDLAYEQYF. The CDR3 DNA is TGTGCCAGCAGCCCGTATGGCGGTGATTTGGCCTACGAGCAGTACTTC.